This T cell receptor beta chain was documented in a study of blood T cell repertoires in COVID-19. About the research overall: Acute-phase and convalescent COVID-19 samples originated in the United States, Italy and Spain. T cells, B-cell-depleted T cells, or PBMCs supplied cDNA or gDNA.

The CDR3 totals 16 residues. The V and J ends lost 5 bases and 7 bases, in that order; junction bases with no gene match: 16. Looked up from germline, CDR1 is MGHRA and CDR2 is YSYEKL. Original handling: Reference gene primers were amplified, and this amplification served to estimate nucleated cell counts. TCRdb keeps only in-frame clones here, not all; method: immunoSEQ multiplex PCR. The V and J calls and clone size are taken from that table; D and trimming were inferred from the DNA. This sample has 72,000 or so clones, with 65% to 90% found just once. Sequences were obtained from peripheral blood. This clonotype was sampled from an elderly man with active COVID-19. The genes are TRBV4-1 and TRBJ2-5; 7 bases fit TRBD2. The CDR3 DNA sequence: TGCGCCAGCAGCTACTTCCAGAGCGGGGAGAAGGGGACCCAGTACTTC. This translates into CASSYFQSGEKGTQYF.